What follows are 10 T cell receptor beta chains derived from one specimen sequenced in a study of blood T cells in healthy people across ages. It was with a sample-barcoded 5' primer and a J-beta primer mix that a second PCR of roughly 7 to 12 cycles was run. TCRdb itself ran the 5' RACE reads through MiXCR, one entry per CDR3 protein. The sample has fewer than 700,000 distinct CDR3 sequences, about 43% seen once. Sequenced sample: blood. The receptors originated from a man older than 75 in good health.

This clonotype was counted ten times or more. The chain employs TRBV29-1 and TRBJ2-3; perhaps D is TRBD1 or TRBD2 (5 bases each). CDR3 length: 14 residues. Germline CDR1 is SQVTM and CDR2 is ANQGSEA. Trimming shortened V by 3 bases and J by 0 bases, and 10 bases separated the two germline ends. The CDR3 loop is CSVEGETSTDTQYF. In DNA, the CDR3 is TGCAGCGTTGAGGGGGAAACTAGCACAGATACGCAGTATTTT.

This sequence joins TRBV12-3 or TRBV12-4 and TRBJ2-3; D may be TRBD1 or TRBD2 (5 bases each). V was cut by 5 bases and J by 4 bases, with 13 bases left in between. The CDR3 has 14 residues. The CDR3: CASSVRGAADTQYF. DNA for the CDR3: TGTGCCAGCAGTGTAAGAGGGGCCGCAGATACGCAGTATTTT.

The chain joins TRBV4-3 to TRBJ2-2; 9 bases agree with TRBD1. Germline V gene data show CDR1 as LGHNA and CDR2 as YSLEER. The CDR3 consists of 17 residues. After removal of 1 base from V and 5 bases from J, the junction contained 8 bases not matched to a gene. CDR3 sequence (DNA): TGCGCCAGCAGCCAAGGAGTGGGACAGGGTATAACCGGGGAGCTGTTTTTT. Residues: CASSQGVGQGITGELFF.

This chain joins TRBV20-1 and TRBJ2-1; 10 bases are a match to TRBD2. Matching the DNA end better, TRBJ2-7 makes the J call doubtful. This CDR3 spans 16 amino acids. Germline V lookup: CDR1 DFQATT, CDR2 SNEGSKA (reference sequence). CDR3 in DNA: TGCAGTGCTAAAGGGGCTAGCGGGAGTTCCCACAATGAGCAGTACTTC. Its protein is CSAKGASGSSHNEQYF.

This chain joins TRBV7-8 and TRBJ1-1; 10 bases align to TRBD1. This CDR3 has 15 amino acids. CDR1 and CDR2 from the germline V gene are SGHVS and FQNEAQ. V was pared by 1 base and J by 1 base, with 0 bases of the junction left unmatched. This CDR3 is CASSLGQGANTEAFF. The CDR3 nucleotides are TGTGCCAGCAGCTTAGGACAGGGGGCGAACACTGAAGCTTTCTTT. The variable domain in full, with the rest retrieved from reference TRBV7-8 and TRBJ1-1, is GAGVSQSPRYKVAKRGQDVALRCDPISGHVSLFWYQQALGQGPEFLTYFQNEAQLDKSGLPSDRFFAERPEGSVSTLKIQRTQQEDSAVYLCASSLGQGANTEAFFGQGTRLTVV.

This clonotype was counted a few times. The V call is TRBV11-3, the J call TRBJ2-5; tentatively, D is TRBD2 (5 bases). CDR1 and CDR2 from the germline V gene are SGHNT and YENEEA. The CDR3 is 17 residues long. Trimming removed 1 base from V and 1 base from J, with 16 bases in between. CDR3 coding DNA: TGTGCCAGCAGCTTAGGCAGAGCGGTGGTAGCCCAAGAGACCCAGTACTTC. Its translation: CASSLGRAVVAQETQYF. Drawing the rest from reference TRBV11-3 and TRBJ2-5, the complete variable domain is EAGVVQSPRYKIIEKKQPVAFWCNPISGHNTLYWYLQNLGQGPELLIRYENEEAVDDSQLPKDRFSAERLKGVDSTLKIQPAELGDSAVYLCASSLGRAVVAQETQYFGPGTRLLVL.

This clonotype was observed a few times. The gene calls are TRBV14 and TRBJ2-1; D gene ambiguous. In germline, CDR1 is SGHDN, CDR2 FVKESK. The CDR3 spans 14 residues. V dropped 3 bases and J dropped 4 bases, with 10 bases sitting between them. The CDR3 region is CASSQDGQYNEQFF. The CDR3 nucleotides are TGTGCCAGCAGCCAGGATGGTCAGTACAATGAGCAGTTCTTC.

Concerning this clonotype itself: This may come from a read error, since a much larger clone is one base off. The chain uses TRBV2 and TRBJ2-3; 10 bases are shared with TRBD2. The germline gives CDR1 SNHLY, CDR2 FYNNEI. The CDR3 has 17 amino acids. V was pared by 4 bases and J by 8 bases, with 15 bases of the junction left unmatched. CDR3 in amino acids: CASSASSGSPSTGTQYF. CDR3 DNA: TGTGCCAGCAGTGCCTCTAGCGGGAGTCCCTCAACTGGTACGCAGTATTTT.

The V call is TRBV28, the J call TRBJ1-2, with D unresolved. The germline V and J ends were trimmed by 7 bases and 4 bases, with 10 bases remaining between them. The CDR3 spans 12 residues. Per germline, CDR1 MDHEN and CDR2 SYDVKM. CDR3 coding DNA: TGTGCCAGCACTAAACAGAGCTATGGCTACACCTTC. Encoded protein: CASTKQSYGYTF.

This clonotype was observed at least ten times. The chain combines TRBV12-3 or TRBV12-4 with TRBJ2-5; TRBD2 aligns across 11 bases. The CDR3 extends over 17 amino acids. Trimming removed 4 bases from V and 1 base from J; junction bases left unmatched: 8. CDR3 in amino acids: CASSSSLAGGPQETQYF. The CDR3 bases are TGTGCCAGCAGTTCCTCCCTAGCGGGGGGCCCCCAAGAGACCCAGTACTTC.